This TCR beta chain came from a study of shared clonotypes between healthy human individuals. Study in general: CD4 naive and CD4 memory each took three plates per donor, while CD8 naive took two and CD8 memory one. Study-level points and caveats: Between a few donors, naive CD4 clonotypes were shared at a level of about 5%. Rarefaction curves obtained for sorted subsets showed sequencing incomplete despite large depth.

TCRdb's copy holds only in-frame clones and misses some; the assay was immunoSEQ multiplex PCR. The sample yields 600,000 to 750,000 clones, roughly 87% seen once. V was shortened by 3 bases and J by 7 bases, with 9 bases between the two germline ends. The CDR3 covers 12 residues. Germline CDR1 reads SGHAT; CDR2 reads FQDESV (reference sequence). What CD8 memory combined were CD45RO+ cells and CCR7-negative CD45RA+ TemRA cells. This clone has only a few counts. Its antigen remains unidentified. Source material: memory CD8+ T cells from PBMCs. Specified subset: CD45RO+ cells pooled with CCR7-negative TemRA cells. The chain is built from TRBV11-1 and TRBJ1-1; the D is unclear. The origin of this receptor is a man aged 18 to 29 in good health. Some clones in this sample may be carry-over from other donors' samples. The CDR3 loop is CASSFIGREAFF. Here the CDR3 DNA reads TGTGCCAGCAGCTTCATTGGACGTGAAGCTTTCTTT.